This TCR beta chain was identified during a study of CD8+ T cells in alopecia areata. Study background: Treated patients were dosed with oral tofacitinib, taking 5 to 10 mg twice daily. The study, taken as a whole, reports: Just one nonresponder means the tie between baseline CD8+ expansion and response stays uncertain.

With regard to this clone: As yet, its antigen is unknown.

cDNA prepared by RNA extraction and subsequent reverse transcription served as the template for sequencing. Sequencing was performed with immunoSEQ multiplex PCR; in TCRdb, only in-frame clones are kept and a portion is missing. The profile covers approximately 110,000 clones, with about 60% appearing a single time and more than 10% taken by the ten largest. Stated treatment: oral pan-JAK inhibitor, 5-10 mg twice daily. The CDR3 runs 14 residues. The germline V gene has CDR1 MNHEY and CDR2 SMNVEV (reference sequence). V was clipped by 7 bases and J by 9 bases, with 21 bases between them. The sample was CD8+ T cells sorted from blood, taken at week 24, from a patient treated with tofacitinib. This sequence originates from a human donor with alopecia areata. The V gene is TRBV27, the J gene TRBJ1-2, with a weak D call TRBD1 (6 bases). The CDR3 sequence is CASNSNPYRDSYTF. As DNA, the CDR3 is TGTGCCAGCAACTCGAACCCTTACAGGGATAGCTACACCTTC.